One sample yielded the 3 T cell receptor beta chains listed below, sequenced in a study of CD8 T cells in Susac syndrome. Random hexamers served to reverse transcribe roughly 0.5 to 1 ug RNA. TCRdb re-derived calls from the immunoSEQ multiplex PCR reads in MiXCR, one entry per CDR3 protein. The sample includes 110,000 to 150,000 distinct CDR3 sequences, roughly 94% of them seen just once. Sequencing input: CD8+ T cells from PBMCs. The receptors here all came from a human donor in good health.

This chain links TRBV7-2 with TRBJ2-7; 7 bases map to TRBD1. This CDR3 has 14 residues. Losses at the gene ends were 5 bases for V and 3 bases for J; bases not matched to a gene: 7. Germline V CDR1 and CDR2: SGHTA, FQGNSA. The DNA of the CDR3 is TGTGCCAGCAGCCCGGACAGGACCCACTACGAGCAGTACTTC. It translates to CASSPDRTHYEQYF.

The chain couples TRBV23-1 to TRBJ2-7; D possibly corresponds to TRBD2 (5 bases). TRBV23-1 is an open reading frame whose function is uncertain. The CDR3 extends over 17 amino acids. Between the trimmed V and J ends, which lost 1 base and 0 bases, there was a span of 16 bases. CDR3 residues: CASSQYGLPGSSYEQYF. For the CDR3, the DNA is TGCGCCAGCAGTCAATATGGACTCCCGGGCAGCTCCTACGAGCAGTACTTC.

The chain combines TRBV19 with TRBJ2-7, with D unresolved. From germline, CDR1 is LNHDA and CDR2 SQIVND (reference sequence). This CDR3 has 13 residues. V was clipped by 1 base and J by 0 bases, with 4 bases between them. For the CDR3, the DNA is TGTGCCAGTAGTATAGGGGCCTCCTACGAGCAGTACTTC. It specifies CASSIGASYEQYF.